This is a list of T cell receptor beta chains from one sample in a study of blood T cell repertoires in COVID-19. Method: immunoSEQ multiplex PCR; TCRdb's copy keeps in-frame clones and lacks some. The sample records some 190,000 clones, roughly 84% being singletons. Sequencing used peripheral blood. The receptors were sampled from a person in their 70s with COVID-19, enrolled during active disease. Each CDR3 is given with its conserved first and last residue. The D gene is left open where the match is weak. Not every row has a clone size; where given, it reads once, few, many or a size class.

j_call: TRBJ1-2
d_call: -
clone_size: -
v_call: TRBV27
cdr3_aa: CASSLNRVNYGYTF
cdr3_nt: TGTGCCAGCAGTTTAAACAGGGTGAACTATGGCTACACCTTC

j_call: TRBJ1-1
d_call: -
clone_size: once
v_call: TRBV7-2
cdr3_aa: CASSFLGWNTEAFF
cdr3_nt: TGTGCCAGCAGCTTTTTGGGCTGGAACACTGAAGCTTTCTTT

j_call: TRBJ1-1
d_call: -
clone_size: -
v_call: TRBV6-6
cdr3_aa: CASSYRTTGYSAEAFF
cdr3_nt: TGTGCCAGCAGTTACAGAACAACAGGGTATAGCGCTGAAGCTTTCTTT

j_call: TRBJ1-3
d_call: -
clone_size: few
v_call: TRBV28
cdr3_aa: CASSTSGQGNTIYF
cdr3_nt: TGTGCCAGCAGTACCTCAGGGCAGGGAAACACCATATATTTT

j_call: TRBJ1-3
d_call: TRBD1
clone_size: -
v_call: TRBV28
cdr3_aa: CASSQGGQGNTIYF
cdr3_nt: TGTGCCAGCAGTCAAGGGGGCCAGGGAAACACCATATATTTT

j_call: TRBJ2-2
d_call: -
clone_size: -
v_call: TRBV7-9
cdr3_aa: CASSSRGTLIGELFF
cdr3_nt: TGTGCCAGCAGCTCTCGGGGGACCCTCATCGGGGAGCTGTTTTTT

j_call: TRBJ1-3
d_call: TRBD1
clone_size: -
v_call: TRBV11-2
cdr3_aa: CASSKNPRQGLGGNTIYF
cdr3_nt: TGTGCCAGCAGCAAAAACCCCCGACAGGGGCTGGGTGGAAACACCATATATTTT

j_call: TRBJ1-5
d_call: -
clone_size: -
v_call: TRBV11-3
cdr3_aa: CASTLRGGQPQHF
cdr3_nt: TGTGCCAGCACCCTCCGAGGGGGTCAGCCCCAGCATTTT

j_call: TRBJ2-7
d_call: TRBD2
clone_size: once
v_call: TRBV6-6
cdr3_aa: CAATFAPGGPHEQYF
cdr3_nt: TGTGCCGCAACCTTCGCCCCGGGGGGGCCCCACGAGCAGTACTTC

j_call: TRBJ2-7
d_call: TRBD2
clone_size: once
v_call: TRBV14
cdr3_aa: CASSQGFSGTYEQYF
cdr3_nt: TGTGCCAGCAGCCAGGGGTTTAGCGGGACCTACGAGCAGTACTTC

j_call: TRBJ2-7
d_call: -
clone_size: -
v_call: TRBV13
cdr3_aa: CASSLGSSHSYEQYF
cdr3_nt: TGTGCCAGCAGCTTAGGGTCATCACACTCCTACGAGCAGTACTTC

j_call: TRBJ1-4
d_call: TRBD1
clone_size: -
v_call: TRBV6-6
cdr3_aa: CASSRRGQGEKLFF
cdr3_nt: TGTGCCAGCAGCCGCCGAGGACAGGGCGAAAAACTGTTTTTT

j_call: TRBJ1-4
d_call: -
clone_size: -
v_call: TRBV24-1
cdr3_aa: CATSRGKGSGATNEKLFF
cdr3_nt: TGTGCCACCAGTCGGGGGAAGGGATCGGGCGCAACTAATGAAAAACTGTTTTTT

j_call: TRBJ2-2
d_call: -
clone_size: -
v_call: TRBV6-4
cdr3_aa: CASSLEAGDTGELFF
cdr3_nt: TGTGCCAGCAGTCTCGAAGCGGGTGACACCGGGGAGCTGTTTTTT

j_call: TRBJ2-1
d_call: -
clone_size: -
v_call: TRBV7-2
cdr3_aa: CASSLVGDHNEQFF
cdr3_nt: TGTGCCAGCAGCTTAGTCGGGGATCACAATGAGCAGTTCTTC

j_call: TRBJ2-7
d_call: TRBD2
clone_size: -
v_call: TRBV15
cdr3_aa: CATSRESGLGVYEQYF
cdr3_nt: TGTGCCACCAGCAGAGAGTCGGGACTAGGAGTCTACGAGCAGTACTTC

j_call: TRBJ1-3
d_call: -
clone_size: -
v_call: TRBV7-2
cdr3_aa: CASSPTRGTQTGNTIYF
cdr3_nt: TGTGCCAGCAGCCCAACTCGGGGTACTCAAACTGGAAACACCATATATTTT

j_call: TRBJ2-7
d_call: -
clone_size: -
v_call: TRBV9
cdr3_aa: CASSTRTEGPYEQYF
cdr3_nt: TGTGCCAGCAGCACCCGGACAGAGGGGCCCTACGAGCAGTACTTC

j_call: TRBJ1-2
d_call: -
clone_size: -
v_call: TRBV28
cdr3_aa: CASSFWSGPTGGYTF
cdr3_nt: TGTGCCAGCAGTTTTTGGTCAGGGCCCACGGGCGGCTACACCTTC

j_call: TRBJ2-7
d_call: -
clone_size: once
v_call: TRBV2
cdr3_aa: CASRERSEQYF
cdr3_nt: TGTGCCAGCAGGGAGCGGTCCGAGCAGTACTTC

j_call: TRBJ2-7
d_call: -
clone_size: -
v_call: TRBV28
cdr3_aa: CASSTSRDTYEQYF
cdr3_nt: TGTGCCAGCAGTACTTCTCGGGACACCTACGAGCAGTACTTC

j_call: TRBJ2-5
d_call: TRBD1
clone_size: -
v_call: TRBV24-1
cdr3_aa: CATRGQGGSETQYF
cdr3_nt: TGTGCCACCAGGGGACAGGGAGGTTCAGAGACCCAGTACTTC

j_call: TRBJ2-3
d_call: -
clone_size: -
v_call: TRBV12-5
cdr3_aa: CASGPLGGTDTQYF
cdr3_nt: TGTGCTAGTGGTCCGCTCGGGGGCACAGATACGCAGTATTTT

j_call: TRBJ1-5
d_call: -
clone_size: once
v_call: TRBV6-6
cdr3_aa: CASSRGRISNQPQHF
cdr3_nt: TGTGCCAGCAGCCGCGGGAGAATTAGCAATCAGCCCCAGCATTTT

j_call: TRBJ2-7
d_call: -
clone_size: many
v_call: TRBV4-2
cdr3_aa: CASSQDQADSSYEQYF
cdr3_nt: TGTGCCAGCAGCCAAGATCAAGCCGATTCCTCCTACGAGCAGTACTTC

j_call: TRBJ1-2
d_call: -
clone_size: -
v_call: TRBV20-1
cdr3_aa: CSASGGGRIYGYTF
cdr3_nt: TGCAGTGCTAGTGGGGGGGGTCGTATCTATGGCTACACCTTC

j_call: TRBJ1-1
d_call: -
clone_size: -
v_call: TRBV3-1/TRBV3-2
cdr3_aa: CASSQDRVSF
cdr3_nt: TGTGCCAGCAGCCAAGACAGGGTATCCTTT

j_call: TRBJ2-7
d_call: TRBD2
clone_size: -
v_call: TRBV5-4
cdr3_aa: CASRGGRESSYEQYF
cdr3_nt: TGTGCCAGCAGGGGCGGGCGGGAGTCTTCCTACGAGCAGTACTTC

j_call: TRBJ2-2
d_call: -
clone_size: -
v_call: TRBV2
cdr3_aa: CASSGKAPGTGELFF
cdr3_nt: TGTGCCAGCAGTGGGAAGGCCCCGGGGACCGGGGAGCTGTTTTTT

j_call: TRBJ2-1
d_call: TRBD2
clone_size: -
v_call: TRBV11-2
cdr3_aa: CASSAKTPGLAGHEQFF
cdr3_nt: TGTGCCAGCAGCGCCAAAACCCCGGGACTAGCGGGACATGAGCAGTTCTTC

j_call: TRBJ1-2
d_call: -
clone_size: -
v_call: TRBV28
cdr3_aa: CASSLLIGYGYTF
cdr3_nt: TGTGCCAGCAGTTTACTCATCGGCTATGGCTACACCTTC

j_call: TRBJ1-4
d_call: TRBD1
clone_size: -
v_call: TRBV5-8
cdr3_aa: CASSWGDRDNEKLFF
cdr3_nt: TGTGCCAGCAGCTGGGGGGACAGAGATAATGAAAAACTGTTTTTT

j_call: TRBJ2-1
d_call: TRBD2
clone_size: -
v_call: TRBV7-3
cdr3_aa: CASSSRSGGAANEQFF
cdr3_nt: TGTGCCAGCAGCTCTCGAAGCGGGGGGGCCGCCAATGAGCAGTTCTTC

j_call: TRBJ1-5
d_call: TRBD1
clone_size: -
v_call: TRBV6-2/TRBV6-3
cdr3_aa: CASSSSGVYGTVNQPQHF
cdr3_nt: TGTGCCAGCAGCTCCTCAGGCGTATACGGGACAGTCAATCAGCCCCAGCATTTT

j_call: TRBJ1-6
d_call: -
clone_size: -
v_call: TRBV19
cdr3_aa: CASSMQGANSPLHF
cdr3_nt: TGTGCCAGTAGTATGCAGGGCGCGAATTCACCCCTCCACTTT

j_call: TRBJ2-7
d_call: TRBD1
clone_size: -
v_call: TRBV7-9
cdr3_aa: CAGQRDRVDEQYF
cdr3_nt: TGTGCCGGCCAGCGGGACAGGGTCGACGAGCAGTACTTC

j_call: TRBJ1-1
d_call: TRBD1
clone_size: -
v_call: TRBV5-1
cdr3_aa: CASSFYRGKNTEAFF
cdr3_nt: TGCGCCAGCAGCTTTTACAGGGGCAAGAACACTGAAGCTTTCTTT

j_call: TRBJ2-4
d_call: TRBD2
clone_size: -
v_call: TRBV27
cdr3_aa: CASSPPRGSWYF
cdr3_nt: TGTGCCAGCAGCCCCCCGCGCGGGAGCTGGTACTTC

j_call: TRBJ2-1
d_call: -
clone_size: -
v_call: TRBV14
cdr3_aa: CASSQFGQTYNEQFF
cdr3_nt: TGTGCCAGCAGCCAATTTGGCCAGACCTACAATGAGCAGTTCTTC

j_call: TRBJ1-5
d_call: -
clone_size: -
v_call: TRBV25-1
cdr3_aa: CASSEGDQPQHF
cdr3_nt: TGTGCCAGCAGTGAGGGAGATCAGCCCCAGCATTTT

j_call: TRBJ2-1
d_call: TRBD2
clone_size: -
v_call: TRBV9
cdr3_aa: CASSVISGSEYNEQFF
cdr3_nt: TGTGCCAGCAGCGTAATTAGCGGGAGTGAATACAATGAGCAGTTCTTC

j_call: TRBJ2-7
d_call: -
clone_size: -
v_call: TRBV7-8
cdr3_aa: CASSLKNRDPPLNEQYF
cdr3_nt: TGTGCCAGCAGCCTTAAGAACAGGGATCCTCCTCTCAACGAGCAGTACTTC